The present T cell receptor beta chain was sequenced within a study of blood T cells in healthy people across ages. Broader study findings: Fewer expanded clones and more diversity marked long-lived versus aged donors. Because donor CMV status was unknown, expanded clonotype changes were possibly confounded. A roughly linear fall in TCR beta diversity per million T cells was seen with increasing age.

The V gene's germline CDR1 is SGHTA and CDR2 FQGTGA. After removal of 5 bases from V and 0 bases from J, the junction contained 11 bases not matched to a gene. CDR3 size: 17 residues. For the second PCR, which ran for roughly 6 to 12 cycles, a sample-barcoded 5' primer and a J-beta primer mix were used. One entry per CDR3 protein, called by TCRdb with MiXCR from the 5' RACE reads. The sample carries approximately 320,000 distinct CDR3 sequences, roughly 27% recorded once. This clonotype occurred a few times. Its antigen is as yet unknown. The gene calls are TRBV7-3 and TRBJ2-3; TRBD1 agrees at 7 bases. The sequence was obtained from a woman between 65 and 79 years old in good health. The sample was blood. The CDR3 DNA sequence: TGTGCCAGCAGCCTCGACAACAGGGGAGCTAGCACAGATACGCAGTATTTT. Translating it yields CASSLDNRGASTDTQYF. Full variable domain (rest looked up from reference TRBV7-3 and TRBJ2-3): GAGVSQTPSNKVTEKGKYVELRCDPISGHTALYWYRQSLGQGPEFLIYFQGTGAADDSGLPNDRFFAVRPEGSVSTLKIQRTERGDSAVYLCASSLDNRGASTDTQYFGPGTRLTVL.